The present T cell receptor beta chain was sequenced within a study of shared clonotypes between healthy human individuals. Points from the study as a whole: Measured sharing among donors was expected to vary with sequencing depth. Compared with memory subsets, naive subsets generally had larger estimated richness.

All participating donors were Caucasian adults from Nashville, Tennessee. The repertoire was sequenced with immunoSEQ multiplex PCR; TCRdb's copy has only in-frame clones and lacks some. Among approximately 2,000,000 clones listed, 80% to 95% were seen once. This clone was counted once. Its antigen is not identified. This CDR3 has 11 residues. V was cut by 1 base and J by 13 bases, with 10 bases left in between. From germline, CDR1 is SGHAT and CDR2 FQNNGV. The TCR comes from a man between 18 and 29 years old in good health. Some clones in this sample may be carry-over from other donors' samples. The gene calls are TRBV11-2 and TRBJ1-1; no clear D gene. The sequenced material came from naive CD4+ T cells from PBMCs. Subset given: CD45RA+ positively selected. CDR3 region: CASSLGVVVFF. The DNA for the CDR3 is TGTGCCAGCAGCTTAGGGGTCGTGGTTTTCTTT.